This note documents a single TCR beta chain sequence. Its antigen is as yet unknown. The data originate from a study of T cell responses to AZD1222 COVID-19 vaccine. About the research overall: Combined were second doses at about 4 or about 12 weeks.

Study-wide findings and caveats: Spike-wide vaccine-associated CD4 TCRs dominated at 160-218 and 743-854. Repertoire collection took place solely once the T cell response had peaked.

Germline loops: CDR1 SGHRS, CDR2 YFSETQ. The CDR3 runs 13 residues. V was pared by 2 bases and J by 6 bases, with 10 bases between. The assay was immunoSEQ multiplex PCR, and TCRdb's table has in-frame clones only and misses some. The sample carries tens of thousands of clones, about 91% recorded once. This specimen consisted of peripheral blood, obtained on day 0 of AZD1222 vaccination. The rearrangement joins TRBV5-1 to TRBJ2-3; D is uncertain. The sequence was collected from an adult in good health. For the CDR3, the DNA is TGCGCCAGCAGCTTCCTGCCCGGGGATACGCAGTATTTT. Its protein product is CASSFLPGDTQYF.